This T cell receptor (beta chain) was identified during a study of beta chain features in type 1 diabetes. Expressed TCRB transcripts were sequenced because the entire RNA isolate underwent reverse transcription. Reads from naive, central memory and regulatory T cell samples averaged about 3.3 million. Profiled with immunoSEQ multiplex PCR; TCRdb holds only in-frame clones, not every one. The repertoire holds almost 350,000 clones, around 19% seen once, with under 0.05% in the top ten. Trimming took 8 bases from V and 5 from J; bases not matched to a gene: 8. Germline V lookup: CDR1 LNHDA, CDR2 SQIVND (reference sequence). The CDR3 consists of 13 residues. In its sample, this clone was seen a few times.

The material sequenced was naive CD4+ T cells from blood. This rearrangement joins TRBV19 to TRBJ1-2, with 7 nucleotides matching TRBD1. This receptor was taken from a young woman in good health. CDR3 in amino acids: CASFTGTEYGYTF. CDR3 coding DNA: TGTGCCAGTTTCACCGGGACAGAGTATGGCTACACCTTC.